Each of the 27 T cell receptor beta chains below was sequenced from the same sample in a study of Ad26.COV2.S vaccination and SARS-CoV-2 variants. TCRdb keeps only in-frame clones here, not all; method: immunoSEQ multiplex PCR. The table records about 400,000 clones, around 92% of them present only once. Treatment indicated: around 19 received Ad26.COV2.S at low or high dose, single or two shots; several received placebo; per-sample allocation not given. Sampling was performed 63 days after the first vaccine or placebo injection. Material: peripheral blood, obtained in a trial of Ad26.COV2.S vaccine versus placebo. The receptors were gathered from a person between 18 and 65 years old who received the Ad26.COV2.S COVID-19 vaccine or a placebo.

V gene TRBV7-8 combines with J gene TRBJ2-7, with a tentative D call TRBD1 (5 bases). This CDR3 has 14 residues. From germline, CDR1 is SGHVS and CDR2 FQNEAQ. Trimming removed 6 bases from V and 2 bases from J, with 14 bases in between. The CDR3 DNA reads as TGTGCCAGCAGTAAAATCGACAGAACCTACGAGCAGTACTTC. It specifies CASSKIDRTYEQYF.

CDR3 DNA: TGTGCCAGCAGCGCGGGACGCGAAACGACGCAGTATTTT. Translated: CASSAGRETTQYF. V is TRBV7-2 and J is TRBJ2-3, with a possible D match to TRBD2 (6 bases). Germline CDR1 is SGHTA and CDR2 is FQGNSA. The CDR3 sequence is 13 residues long. The V gene lost 5 bases and the J gene lost 9 bases, with 15 bases spanning the gap.

The chain carries TRBV15 and TRBJ2-7, with D possibly TRBD1 on 5 matching bases. CDR1 and CDR2 from the germline V gene are LNHNV and YYDKDF (reference sequence). The CDR3 loop spans 14 amino acids. The V end lost 2 bases, the J end lost 2 bases, and 10 bases lay between the germline ends. CDR3 sequence: CATSRWGDTYEQYF. Here the CDR3 DNA reads TGTGCCACCAGCAGATGGGGCGATACCTACGAGCAGTACTTC.

About this clone itself: The junction does not match germline at one end; this may be a read error. The V and J genes are TRBV5-1 and TRBJ2-3; 9 bases map to TRBD2. In germline, CDR1 is SGHRS, CDR2 YFSETQ. This CDR3 is built from 13 residues. CDR3 in DNA: TGCGCCAGCTCTAGCGGGATGACAGACACGCAGTATTTT. It encodes CASSSGMTDTQYF.

The chain has TRBV19 and TRBJ1-2, with 10 bases identical to TRBD1. This CDR3 region has 18 residues. The V and J ends lost 2 bases and 0 bases, in that order; junction bases with no gene match: 9. Germline V gene data show CDR1 as LNHDA and CDR2 as SQIVND (reference sequence). The CDR3 nucleotides are TGTGCCAGTAGTATATCGGGACAGGGGCGCCCGACTAACTATGGCTACACCTTC. It specifies CASSISGQGRPTNYGYTF.

The rearrangement links TRBV10-3 to TRBJ2-3, with 7 bases identical to TRBD1. The CDR3 sequence is 15 residues long. Germline CDR1 reads ENHRY; CDR2 reads SYGVKD. V lost 6 bases and J lost 0; bases outside the gene matches: 6. CDR3 sequence (DNA): TGTGCCATCAGCAGAGGACAGGCGAGCACAGATACGCAGTATTTT. Amino acid sequence: CAISRGQASTDTQYF.

The chain uses TRBV28 and TRBJ2-7; D is undetermined. This CDR3 region has 13 residues. Trimming cost V 7 bases and J 4 bases, with 14 bases left between them. Germline V gives CDR1 MDHEN, CDR2 SYDVKM. CDR3 DNA sequence: TGTGCCAGCATTACTACAGATGGGTACGAGCAGTACTTC. Translation: CASITTDGYEQYF. Combining the CDR3 with reference TRBV28 and TRBJ2-7 gives the whole variable domain DVKVTQSSRYLVKRTGEKVFLECVQDMDHENMFWYRQDPGLGLRLIYFSYDVKMKEKGDIPEGYSVSREKKERFSLILESASTNQTSMYLCASITTDGYEQYFGPGTRLTVT.

The rearrangement links TRBV7-9 to TRBJ2-1; 9 positions agree with TRBD2. This CDR3 contains 14 residues. CDR1 and CDR2 from the germline V gene are SEHNR and FQNEAQ (reference sequence). Trimming at V came to 7 bases and at J to 5 bases, leaving 6 bases not matched to a gene. CDR3 nucleotides: TGTGCCAGCACCCCGCGCGGGGGGGACAATGAGCAGTTCTTC. It translates to CASTPRGGDNEQFF.

This chain links TRBV5-5 with TRBJ2-7; TRBD1 matches at 9 bases. This CDR3 has 14 residues. V was pared by 6 bases and J by 7 bases, with 11 bases of the junction left unmatched. Germline V gene lookup returns CDR1 SGHKS and CDR2 YYEKEE (reference sequence). The DNA of the CDR3 is TGTGCCAGCAAACACGGACAGGGGCCATATGAGCAGTACTTC. It yields the protein CASKHGQGPYEQYF.

The chain combines TRBV7-2 with TRBJ2-3, with D maybe TRBD1 (6 bases). Per germline, CDR1 SGHTA and CDR2 FQGNSA. V lost 1 base to trimming and J lost 3 bases, with 11 bases between them. This CDR3 has 15 residues. This CDR3 is CASSLDGGRTDTQYF. The CDR3 DNA sequence: TGTGCCAGCAGCTTAGATGGGGGCCGAACAGATACGCAGTATTTT. Based on the CDR3 plus reference TRBV7-2 and TRBJ2-3, the full variable domain is GAGVSQSPSNKVTEKGKDVELRCDPISGHTALYWYRQSLGQGLEFLIYFQGNSAPDKSGLPSDRFSAERTGGSVSTLTIQRTQQEDSAVYLCASSLDGGRTDTQYFGPGTRLTVL.

The genes are TRBV18 and TRBJ1-3, with 7 bases matching TRBD1. J was trimmed by 0 bases and V by 3 bases; bases with no gene match: 11. This CDR3 spans 18 amino acids. CDR1 is KGHSH, CDR2 LQKENI, per germline. For the CDR3, the DNA is TGTGCCAGCTCACCGATCCGACAGGGTCAAAGCTCTGGAAACACCATATATTTT. Amino acid sequence: CASSPIRQGQSSGNTIYF. The variable domain in full, completed from reference TRBV18 and TRBJ1-3, reads NAGVMQNPRHLVRRRGQEARLRCSPMKGHSHVYWYRQLPEEGLKFMVYLQKENIIDESGMPKERFSAEFPKEGPSILRIQQVVRGDSAAYFCASSPIRQGQSSGNTIYFGEGSWLTVV.

This clone was counted a few times. The chain recombines TRBV19 with TRBJ2-1; the match to TRBD2 covers 10 bases. V was pared by 5 bases and J by 2 bases, with 6 bases of the junction left unmatched. Germline CDR1 is LNHDA and CDR2 is SQIVND (reference sequence). The CDR3 runs to 16 residues. The CDR3 sequence: CASSPLTSGAYNEQFF. In nucleotides, the CDR3 is TGTGCCAGTAGTCCGCTAACTAGCGGGGCCTACAATGAGCAGTTCTTC.

The chain couples TRBV28 to TRBJ2-7; 10 bases align to TRBD1. CDR3 size: 14 residues. Germline CDR1 and CDR2: MDHEN and SYDVKM. J was trimmed by 1 base and V by 5 bases; bases with no gene match: 2. CDR3 DNA sequence: TGTGCCAGCAGTAGGACAGGGGGATCCTACGAGCAGTACTTC. This codes for CASSRTGGSYEQYF.

The chain joins TRBV3-1 (or the pseudogene TRBV3-2) to TRBJ2-2; no clear D. Germline assignment: CDR1 LGHDT and CDR2 YNNKEL (reference sequence). There are 13 residues in the CDR3. V lost 1 base to trimming and J lost 5 bases, with 5 bases between them. The CDR3: CASSQGKTGELFF. In DNA form, the CDR3 reads TGTGCCAGCAGCCAAGGGAAGACCGGGGAGCTGTTTTTT.

V gene TRBV9 combines with J gene TRBJ2-5; TRBD2 aligns across 9 bases. CDR1 and CDR2 (germline): SGDLS, YYNGEE. J gave up 7 bases and V 3 bases, and 13 bases lay outside the gene matches. CDR3 length equals 16 residues. The chain's CDR3 is CASSEGASGAQGTQYF. The CDR3 coding sequence is TGTGCCAGCAGCGAGGGGGCTAGCGGGGCCCAGGGGACCCAGTACTTC.

The chain uses TRBV30 and TRBJ1-1; D call uncertain. The CDR3 loop spans 13 amino acids. The germline CDR1 and CDR2 sequences are GTSNPN and SVGIG (reference sequence). Trimming took 1 base from V and 1 from J, leaving 7 bases between them. CDR3 nucleotides: TGTGCCTGGAGTGCGGACGGGAACACTGAAGCTTTCTTT. Its protein product is CAWSADGNTEAFF.

The chain has TRBV6-2 or TRBV6-3 and TRBJ2-1, with 7 positions matching TRBD1. The CDR3 covers 15 residues. Germline CDR1 is MNHEY and CDR2 is SVGEGT. With V trimmed by 3 bases and J by 8 bases, 10 bases remained unmatched. For the CDR3, the DNA is TGTGCCAGCAGTTATGTAGAGGGGGCAGGGGATGAGCAGTTCTTC. This gives the protein CASSYVEGAGDEQFF.

V usage is TRBV6-5 and J usage is TRBJ2-2; D remains ambiguous. Germline CDR1 reads MNHEY; CDR2 reads SVGAGI. V lost 7 bases, J lost 5 bases, and 11 bases lay in between. This CDR3 contains 13 residues. In DNA, the CDR3 is TGTGCCAGCACGGCTAGTTCTACCGGGGAGCTGTTTTTT. Its translation is CASTASSTGELFF.

DNA for the CDR3: TGTGCCAGCAGCGTAGGGCAGGGGGGGACCACCATATATTTT. It yields the protein CASSVGQGGTTIYF. The chain joins TRBV9 to TRBJ1-3; TRBD1 matches at 7 bases. The CDR3 runs 14 residues. The germline CDR1 and CDR2 sequences are SGDLS and YYNGEE. J gave up 9 bases and V 0 bases, and 6 bases lay outside the gene matches.

The chain uses TRBV7-9 and TRBJ1-1; unclear D gene. Germline V gene data show CDR1 as SEHNR and CDR2 as FQNEAQ (reference sequence). There are 14 residues in the CDR3. The V end was cut by 1 base, the J end by 1 base, with 7 bases between. CDR3 region: CASSLGKGNTEAFF. The CDR3 DNA reads TGTGCCAGCAGCTTAGGGAAGGGGAACACTGAAGCTTTCTTT.

The genes are TRBV5-8 and TRBJ1-1; 10 bases are a match to TRBD1. Germline assignment: CDR1 SGHTS and CDR2 YDEGEE. The CDR3 extends over 16 amino acids. J lost 4 bases, V lost 2 bases, and 8 bases had no gene match. CDR3 DNA: TGTGCCAGCAGCTTTTTTCGGACAGGGGGGCTCACTGAAGCTTTCTTT. The encoded protein is CASSFFRTGGLTEAFF.

The chain uses TRBV12-3 or TRBV12-4 and TRBJ1-6; D is ambiguous. The CDR3 totals 12 residues. V gave up 5 bases and J gave up 8 bases, with 7 bases separating them. CDR3 residues: CASSAGYSPLHF. In DNA, the CDR3 is TGTGCCAGCAGTGCGGGTTATTCACCCCTCCACTTT.

The chain's CDR3 is CASSLFGPSGGAMSQETQYF. The CDR3 region has the DNA TGTGCCAGCAGTTTATTCGGTCCTAGCGGGGGGGCCATGAGCCAAGAGACCCAGTACTTC. V gene TRBV27 combines with J gene TRBJ2-5; TRBD2 matches at 12 bases. CDR1 is MNHEY, CDR2 SMNVEV, per germline (reference sequence). CDR3 length: 20 amino acids. Trimming cost V 1 base and J 1 base; bases outside gene matches: 13.

This sequence joins TRBV13 and TRBJ2-7, with a tentative D call TRBD2 (5 bases). Germline V gene sequence: CDR1 PRHDT, CDR2 FYEKMQ (reference sequence). V gave up 2 bases and J gave up 3 bases, with 17 bases separating them. The CDR3 has 16 residues. Here the CDR3 reads CASSLRRLEDFYEQYF. In nucleotides, the CDR3 is TGTGCCAGCAGCTTACGTCGTCTGGAGGATTTCTACGAGCAGTACTTC.

The CDR3 region is CASSESGSLSYNEQFF. In nucleotides, the CDR3 is TGTGCCAGCAGTGAGAGTGGTAGCCTCTCCTACAATGAGCAGTTCTTC. J is TRBJ2-1 and V is TRBV6-1; D ambiguous. The CDR3 loop spans 16 amino acids. With 3 bases removed from V and 0 bases from J, the gap between germline ends came to 12 bases. Germline V gene lookup returns CDR1 MNHNS and CDR2 SASEGT.

The rearrangement links TRBV19 to TRBJ1-2; a weak D match, TRBD1 (5 bases). V lost 3 bases to trimming and J lost 7 bases, with 15 bases between them. The germline gives CDR1 LNHDA, CDR2 SQIVND (reference sequence). CDR3 length: 14 residues. The CDR3 nucleotides are TGTGCCAGTAGTATTTCTCCCAGGGAGGCTGGCTACACCTTC. It encodes CASSISPREAGYTF.

This chain links TRBV19 with TRBJ1-5, with TRBD1 as a possible D gene (5 bases). CDR3 size: 14 residues. The germline V and J ends were trimmed by 0 bases and 6 bases, with 9 bases remaining between them. CDR1 is LNHDA and CDR2 is SQIVND in the germline V gene (reference sequence). The CDR3 here is CASSIDRVGQPQHF. In nucleotides, the CDR3 is TGTGCCAGTAGTATAGACAGGGTAGGTCAGCCCCAGCATTTT.